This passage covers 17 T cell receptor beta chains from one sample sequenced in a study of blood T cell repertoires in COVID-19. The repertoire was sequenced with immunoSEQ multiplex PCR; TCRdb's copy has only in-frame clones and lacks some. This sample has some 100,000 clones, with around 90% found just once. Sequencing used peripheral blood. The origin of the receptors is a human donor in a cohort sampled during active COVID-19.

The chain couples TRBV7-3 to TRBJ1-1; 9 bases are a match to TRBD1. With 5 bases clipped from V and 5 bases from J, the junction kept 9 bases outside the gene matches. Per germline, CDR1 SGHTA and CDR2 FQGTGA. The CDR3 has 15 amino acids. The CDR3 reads CASSLTGGAGTEAFF. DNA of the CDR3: TGTGCCAGCAGCCTCACAGGGGGCGCTGGGACTGAAGCTTTCTTT.

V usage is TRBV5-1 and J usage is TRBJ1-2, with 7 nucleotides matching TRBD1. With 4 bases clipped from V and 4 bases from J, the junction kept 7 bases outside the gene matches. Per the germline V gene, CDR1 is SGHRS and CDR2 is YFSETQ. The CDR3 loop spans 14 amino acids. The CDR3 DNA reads TGCGCCAGCAGCCTGACCACAGGGGTCTATGGCTACACCTTC. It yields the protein CASSLTTGVYGYTF.

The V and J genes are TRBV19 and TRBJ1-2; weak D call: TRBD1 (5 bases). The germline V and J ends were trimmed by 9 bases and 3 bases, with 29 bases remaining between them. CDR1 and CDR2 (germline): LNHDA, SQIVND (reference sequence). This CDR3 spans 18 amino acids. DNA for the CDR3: TGTGCCAGCCAGTTGTATGGGGCAGCCCGGCCGCTCGACTATGGCTACACCTTC. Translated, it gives CASQLYGAARPLDYGYTF.

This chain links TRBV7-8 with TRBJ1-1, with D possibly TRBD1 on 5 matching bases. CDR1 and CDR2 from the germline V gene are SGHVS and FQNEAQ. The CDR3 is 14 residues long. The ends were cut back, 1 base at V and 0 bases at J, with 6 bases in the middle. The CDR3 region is CASSLGGVNTEAFF. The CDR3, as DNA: TGTGCCAGCAGCTTAGGGGGGGTGAACACTGAAGCTTTCTTT.

The CDR3 is CASSSPWTGGREKLFF. The CDR3, as DNA: TGTGCCAGCAGCTCCCCTTGGACAGGAGGACGGGAAAAACTGTTTTTT. V and J are TRBV5-6 and TRBJ1-4, with 7 bases fitting TRBD1. Germline trimming cut 3 bases from V and 8 bases from J; bases unmatched to any gene: 13. The CDR3 consists of 16 residues. Germline V gene data show CDR1 as SGHDT and CDR2 as YYEEEE. Based on the CDR3 plus reference TRBV5-6 and TRBJ1-4, the full variable domain is DAGVTQSPTHLIKTRGQQVTLRCSPKSGHDTVSWYQQALGQGPQFIFQYYEEEERQRGNFPDRFSGHQFPNYSSELNVNALLLGDSALYLCASSSPWTGGREKLFFGSGTQLSVL.

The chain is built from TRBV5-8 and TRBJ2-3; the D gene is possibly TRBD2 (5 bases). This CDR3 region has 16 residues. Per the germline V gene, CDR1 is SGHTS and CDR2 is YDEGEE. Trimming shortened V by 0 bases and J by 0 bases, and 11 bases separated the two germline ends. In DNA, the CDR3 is TGTGCCAGCAGCTTGGGAGGTGCTAGCAGCACAGATACGCAGTATTTT. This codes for CASSLGGASSTDTQYF.

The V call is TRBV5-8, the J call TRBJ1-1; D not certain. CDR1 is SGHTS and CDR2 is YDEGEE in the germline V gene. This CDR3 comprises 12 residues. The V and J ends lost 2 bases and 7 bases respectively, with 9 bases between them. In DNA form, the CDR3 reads TGTGCCAGCAGCTTTTACAGAATTGAAGCTTTCTTT. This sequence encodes CASSFYRIEAFF.

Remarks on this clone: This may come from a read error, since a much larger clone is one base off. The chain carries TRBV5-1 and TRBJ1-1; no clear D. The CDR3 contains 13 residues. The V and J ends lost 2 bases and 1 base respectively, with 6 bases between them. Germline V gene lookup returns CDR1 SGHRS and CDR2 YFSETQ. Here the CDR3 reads CASSFGQNTEAFF. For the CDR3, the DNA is TGCGCCAGCAGCTTTGGGCAGAACACTGAAGCTTTCTTT.

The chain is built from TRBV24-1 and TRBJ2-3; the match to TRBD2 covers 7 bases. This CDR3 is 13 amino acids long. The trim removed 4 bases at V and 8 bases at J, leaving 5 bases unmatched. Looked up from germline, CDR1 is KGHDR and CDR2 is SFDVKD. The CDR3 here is CATSDGRRVTQYF. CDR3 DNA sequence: TGTGCCACCAGTGACGGGAGGAGGGTTACGCAGTATTTT.

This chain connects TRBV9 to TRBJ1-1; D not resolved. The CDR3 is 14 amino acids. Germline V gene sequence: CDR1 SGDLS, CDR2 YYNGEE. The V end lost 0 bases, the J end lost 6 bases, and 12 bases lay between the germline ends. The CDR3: CASSVGRTNAEAFF. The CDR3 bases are TGTGCCAGCAGCGTAGGGAGAACCAACGCTGAAGCTTTCTTT.

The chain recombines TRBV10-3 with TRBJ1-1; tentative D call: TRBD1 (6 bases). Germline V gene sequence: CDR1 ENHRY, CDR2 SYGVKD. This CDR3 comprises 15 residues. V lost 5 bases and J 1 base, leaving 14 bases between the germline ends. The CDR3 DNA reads TGTGCCATCAGTCGTCGGGGGGCTGCGAACACTGAAGCTTTCTTT. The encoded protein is CAISRRGAANTEAFF.

CDR3 amino acids: CASSLTGTGPEKLFF. CDR3 bases: TGTGCCAGCAGCCTAACCGGGACAGGGCCGGAAAAACTGTTTTTT. The genes are TRBV9 and TRBJ1-4; 9 bases are a match to TRBD1. The CDR3 contains 15 residues. The germline CDR1 and CDR2 sequences are SGDLS and YYNGEE. V trimming: 4 bases; J trimming: 8 bases; junction bases outside the gene matches: 9.

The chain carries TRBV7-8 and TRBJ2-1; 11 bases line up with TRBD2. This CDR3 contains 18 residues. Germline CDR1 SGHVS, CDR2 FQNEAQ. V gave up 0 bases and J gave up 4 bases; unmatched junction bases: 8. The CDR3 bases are TGTGCCAGCAGCTTAGCTAGACTAGCGGGGCCCATATACAATGAGCAGTTCTTC. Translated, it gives CASSLARLAGPIYNEQFF.

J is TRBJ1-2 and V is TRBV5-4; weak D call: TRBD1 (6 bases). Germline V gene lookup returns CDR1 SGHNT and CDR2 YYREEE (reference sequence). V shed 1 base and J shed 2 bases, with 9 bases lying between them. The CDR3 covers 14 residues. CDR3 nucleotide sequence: TGTGCCAGCAGCTTGCAGGGGCTGAACTATGGCTACACCTTC. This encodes CASSLQGLNYGYTF.

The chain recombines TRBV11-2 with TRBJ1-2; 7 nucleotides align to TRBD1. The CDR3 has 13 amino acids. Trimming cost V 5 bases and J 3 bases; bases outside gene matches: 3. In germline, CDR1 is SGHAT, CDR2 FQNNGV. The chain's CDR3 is CASSRDRDYGYTF. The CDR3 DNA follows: TGTGCCAGCAGCCGAGACAGGGACTATGGCTACACCTTC.

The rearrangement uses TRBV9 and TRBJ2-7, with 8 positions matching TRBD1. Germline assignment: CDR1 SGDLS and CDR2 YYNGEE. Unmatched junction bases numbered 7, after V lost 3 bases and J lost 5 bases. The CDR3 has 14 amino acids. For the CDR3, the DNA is TGTGCCAGCAGCGGAGGACAGGGTCTGCACGAGCAGTACTTC. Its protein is CASSGGQGLHEQYF.

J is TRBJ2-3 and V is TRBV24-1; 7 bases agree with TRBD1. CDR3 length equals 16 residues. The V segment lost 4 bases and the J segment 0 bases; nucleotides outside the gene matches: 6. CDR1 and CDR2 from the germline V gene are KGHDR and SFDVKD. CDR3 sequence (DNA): TGTGCCACCAGTGACCTCAGGGGGTACAGCACAGATACGCAGTATTTT. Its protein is CATSDLRGYSTDTQYF.